Below are 27 T cell receptor beta chains sequenced from a single sample in a study of T-cell memory formation after mild COVID-19. MiXCR, run by TCRdb on the 5' RACE reads, gives a single entry per CDR3 protein. Here the sample spans some 450,000 distinct CDR3 sequences, over 15% being singletons. Sequences were obtained from PBMCs or a T cell subset sorted from them (not recorded which). The source is a man between 18 and 29 years old who had mild COVID-19 (a few samples of this study predate the infection). Cell type and time point are not known.

V usage is TRBV7-2 and J usage is TRBJ2-3; 11 bases fit TRBD2. The CDR3 has 16 residues. The V gene end was trimmed by 1 base and the J gene end by 3 bases; junction bases not matched to a gene: 3. From germline, CDR1 is SGHTA and CDR2 FQGNSA. The chain's CDR3 is CASSLVAGGFTDTQYF. The CDR3 coding sequence is TGTGCCAGCAGCTTAGTAGCGGGGGGGTTTACAGATACGCAGTATTTT.

This clonotype appeared many times. The chain links TRBV5-1 to TRBJ2-3, with D perhaps being TRBD1 or TRBD2 (5 bases each). CDR1 SGHRS and CDR2 YFSETQ come from the germline V gene. The CDR3 has 15 residues. Trimming took off 4 bases at V and 5 bases at J, with 17 bases between the two ends. In DNA, the CDR3 is TGCGCCAGCAGCATCCCCCGGGGCCGAAGAGATACGCAGTATTTT. Its protein is CASSIPRGRRDTQYF.

This clonotype was seen more than once but under ten times. This chain links TRBV10-3 with TRBJ1-1, with D possibly matching TRBD1 (5 bases). The ends were cut back, 5 bases at V and 11 bases at J, with 15 bases in the middle. The CDR3 is 12 residues long. Germline CDR1 is ENHRY and CDR2 is SYGVKD. The CDR3 DNA sequence: TGTGCCATCAGTACTTCAGGGTCGAGCGCTTTCTTT. Encoded protein: CAISTSGSSAFF.

The gene calls are TRBV7-8 and TRBJ2-7, with D maybe TRBD1 (5 bases). The CDR3 runs to 12 residues. Germline V gene sequence: CDR1 SGHVS, CDR2 FQNEAQ. V shed 5 bases and J shed 3 bases, with 8 bases lying between them. Here the CDR3 reads CASSATVYEQYV. The CDR3 bases are TGTGCCAGCAGCGCGACAGTCTACGAGCAGTACGTC.

The rearrangement links TRBV18 to TRBJ2-3; D possibly uses TRBD1 or TRBD2 (5 bases each). The CDR3 totals 14 residues. V lost 2 bases and J 4 bases, leaving 10 bases between the germline ends. Germline lookup yields CDR1 KGHSH and CDR2 LQKENI. The CDR3 protein is CASSPGMGADTQYF. The DNA of the CDR3 is TGTGCCAGCTCACCAGGGATGGGGGCAGATACGCAGTATTTT.

The chain combines TRBV30 with TRBJ2-5; D is undetermined. The CDR3 sequence is 12 residues long. CDR1 and CDR2 (germline): GTSNPN, SVGIG (reference sequence). Trimming took 3 bases from V and 0 from J, leaving 5 bases between them. DNA for the CDR3: TGTGCCTGGAGGCTGAACCAAGAGACCCAGTACTTC. It is translated as CAWRLNQETQYF.

This clonotype was detected only a few times. The chain has TRBV30 and TRBJ2-4, with a weak D call TRBD2 (5 bases). Germline assignment: CDR1 GTSNPN and CDR2 SVGIG (reference sequence). The CDR3 sequence is 15 residues long. V lost 0 bases and J 11 bases, leaving 20 bases between the germline ends. This chain's CDR3 is CAWSVLGGVLSLQYF. The CDR3 bases are TGTGCCTGGAGTGTACTAGGCGGCGTCCTTTCGCTTCAGTACTTC.

This clonotype was counted a few times. V is TRBV6-2 or TRBV6-3 and J is TRBJ1-4; unclear D gene. The germline V gene encodes CDR1 MNHEY and CDR2 SVGEGT. The CDR3 loop spans 13 amino acids. With 11 bases removed from V and 7 bases from J, the gap between germline ends came to 17 bases. Here the CDR3 DNA reads TGTGCCGTAACGCGCCCCCTCGGTGAAAAACTGTTTTTT. It is translated as CAVTRPLGEKLFF.

In nucleotides, the CDR3 is TGCGCCAGCAGCCAAGGGACAGGGGGCAACAATCAGCCCCAGCATTTT. Translation: CASSQGTGGNNQPQHF. This rearrangement joins TRBV4-3 to TRBJ1-5, with 11 bases aligning to TRBD1. Per germline, CDR1 LGHNA and CDR2 YSLEER. The CDR3 runs to 16 residues. V trimming: 1 base; J trimming: 3 bases; junction bases outside the gene matches: 2.

J is TRBJ2-7 and V is TRBV6-5, with D perhaps matching TRBD2 (5 bases). The germline V gene encodes CDR1 MNHEY and CDR2 SVGAGI. The CDR3 totals 14 residues. Deletions cut 5 bases from V and 4 bases from J, with 15 bases between. CDR3 sequence reads: CASSPRDPSYEQYF. In DNA form, the CDR3 reads TGTGCCAGCAGTCCCCGGGATCCGTCATACGAGCAGTACTTC.

The V call is TRBV6-6, the J call TRBJ1-5, with D possibly TRBD1 on 5 matching bases. The CDR3 totals 15 residues. The germline V gene has CDR1 MNHNY and CDR2 SVGAGI (reference sequence). Between the trimmed V and J ends, which lost 8 bases and 2 bases, there was a span of 16 bases. The CDR3 DNA is TGTGCCAGCTCCCAAACCGGGGCGGGCAATCAGCCCCAGCATTTT. It is translated as CASSQTGAGNQPQHF.

This clonotype appeared many times. V and J are TRBV7-2 and TRBJ2-7; D may be TRBD1 (5 bases). The germline V gene has CDR1 SGHTA and CDR2 FQGNSA. This CDR3 has 13 amino acids. Trimming removed 3 bases from V and 0 bases from J, with 6 bases in between. The CDR3 sequence is CASSLTASYEQYF. In DNA form, the CDR3 reads TGTGCCAGCAGCTTGACAGCCTCCTACGAGCAGTACTTC.

Regarding this clonotype: The germline gene is not matched at one end of the junction; a read error may be the cause. This chain links TRBV5-1 with TRBJ2-5; D ambiguous. Germline V lookup: CDR1 SGHRS, CDR2 YFSETQ. The CDR3 consists of 13 residues. The CDR3 DNA is TGCGCCAGCAGGTTGGGCAACCAAGAGACCCAGTACTTC. It specifies CASRLGNQETQYF.

The rearrangement links TRBV10-3 to TRBJ2-3; D gene uncertain. Looked up from germline, CDR1 is ENHRY and CDR2 is SYGVKD. The length of the CDR3 is 14 residues. Trimming shortened V by 6 bases and J by 2 bases, and 12 bases separated the two germline ends. DNA for the CDR3: TGTGCCATCAGGGTTACCCAGGTCACAGATACGCAGTATTTT. Translating gives CAIRVTQVTDTQYF.

This clonotype was recorded at least ten times. This chain links TRBV7-9 with TRBJ2-5; TRBD1 agrees at 10 bases. This CDR3 region has 16 residues. Germline V CDR1 and CDR2: SEHNR, FQNEAQ (reference sequence). Unmatched junction bases numbered 9, after V lost 4 bases and J lost 4 bases. CDR3 residues: CASSSFGTGARETQYF. CDR3 DNA: TGTGCCAGCAGCTCGTTCGGGACAGGGGCGAGAGAGACCCAGTACTTC.

This clonotype turned up a few times. The chain employs TRBV5-1 and TRBJ2-3; 7 bases are a match to TRBD1. The CDR3 is 13 amino acids. Germline V gene lookup returns CDR1 SGHRS and CDR2 YFSETQ. V shed 6 bases and J 4 bases; nucleotides not matched to a gene: 5. DNA of the CDR3: TGCGCCAGCACACCCACAGGGGCAGATACGCAGTATTTT. Its protein product is CASTPTGADTQYF.

CDR3 loop: CSARDRAGGRPDTQYF. The CDR3 bases are TGCAGTGCTAGAGATCGGGCGGGGGGGCGTCCAGATACGCAGTATTTT. This sequence joins TRBV20-1 and TRBJ2-3; 9 bases align to TRBD2. From germline, CDR1 is DFQATT and CDR2 SNEGSKA (reference sequence). With V trimmed by 0 bases and J by 4 bases, 8 bases remained unmatched. This CDR3 spans 16 amino acids.

This clonotype came up a few times. The chain employs TRBV2 and TRBJ2-3; 11 bases match TRBD2. V was pared by 5 bases and J by 4 bases, with 8 bases of the junction left unmatched. This CDR3 spans 16 amino acids. Per the germline V gene, CDR1 is SNHLY and CDR2 is FYNNEI. The CDR3 nucleotides are TGTGCCAGCAGTCATCCACTAGCGGGGGCGGCAGATACGCAGTATTTT. This encodes CASSHPLAGAADTQYF.

This clonotype turned up a few times. This chain links TRBV12-3 or TRBV12-4 with TRBJ1-5; TRBD1 matches 7 bases. The V gene end was trimmed by 5 bases and the J gene end by 6 bases; junction bases not matched to a gene: 7. The CDR3 has 14 amino acids. CDR3 nucleotide sequence: TGTGCCAGCAGTCCTCAGGGGGACCTTCAGCCCCAGCATTTT. Translation: CASSPQGDLQPQHF.

V usage is TRBV10-3 and J usage is TRBJ2-5; the D gene is possibly TRBD1 (5 bases). V gave up 2 bases and J gave up 3 bases, with 10 bases separating them. The CDR3 spans 14 residues. Germline loops: CDR1 ENHRY, CDR2 SYGVKD. This CDR3 reads CAISERQGKETQYF. CDR3 coding DNA: TGTGCCATCAGTGAGAGGCAGGGAAAAGAGACCCAGTACTTC.

The rearrangement joins TRBV6-2 or TRBV6-3 to TRBJ2-7, with D tentatively TRBD2 (5 bases). This CDR3 has 14 residues. Germline CDR1 reads MNHEY; CDR2 reads SVGEGT. V lost 5 bases and J 2 bases, leaving 13 bases between the germline ends. The CDR3, as DNA: TGTGCCAGCAGTCCACCTTCGGAGGCCTACGAGCAGTACTTC. This sequence encodes CASSPPSEAYEQYF.

This chain connects TRBV5-1 to TRBJ2-5, with 7 bases lining up with TRBD2. The J segment lost 5 bases and the V segment lost 2 bases, leaving 6 bases of the junction unmatched. The V gene's germline CDR1 is SGHRS and CDR2 YFSETQ. This CDR3 has 14 residues. The CDR3 reads CASSFASGGETQYF. CDR3 coding DNA: TGCGCCAGCAGCTTCGCTAGCGGAGGCGAGACCCAGTACTTC. Full variable domain (outside the CDR3, taken from reference TRBV5-1 and TRBJ2-5): KAGVTQTPRYLIKTRGQQVTLSCSPISGHRSVSWYQQTPGQGLQFLFEYFSETQRNKGNFPGRFSGRQFSNSRSEMNVSTLELGDSALYLCASSFASGGETQYFGPGTRLLVL.

V gene TRBV29-1 combines with J gene TRBJ2-3; 7 nucleotides agree with TRBD1. The CDR3 contains 14 residues. Germline CDR1 and CDR2: SQVTM and ANQGSEA. V was pared by 3 bases and J by 2 bases, with 5 bases of the junction left unmatched. The CDR3 region is CSVDGTVLTDTQYF. As DNA, the CDR3 is TGCAGCGTTGATGGGACAGTACTCACAGATACGCAGTATTTT.

The chain employs TRBV5-5 and TRBJ2-5; 9 bases are shared with TRBD2. Germline V gives CDR1 SGHKS, CDR2 YYEKEE (reference sequence). CDR3 size: 17 residues. V was pared by 4 bases and J by 4 bases, with 14 bases of the junction left unmatched. CDR3 in DNA: TGTGCCAGCAGCGCCGGGACTAGCCCCTCTCGTGGAGAGACCCAGTACTTC. Protein sequence: CASSAGTSPSRGETQYF. The full variable domain, with the rest looked up from reference TRBV5-5 and TRBJ2-5, is DAGVTQSPTHLIKTRGQQVTLRCSPISGHKSVSWYQQVLGQGPQFIFQYYEKEERGRGNFPDRFSARQFPNYSSELNVNALLLGDSALYLCASSAGTSPSRGETQYFGPGTRLLVL.

This clonotype was observed many times. V usage is TRBV5-1 and J usage is TRBJ2-7, with D tentatively TRBD1 or TRBD2 (5 bases each). V shed 7 bases and J shed 2 bases, with 10 bases lying between them. This CDR3 contains 12 residues. Germline CDR1 reads SGHRS; CDR2 reads YFSETQ. The CDR3 DNA reads as TGCGCCAGCCGGGACCGACCCTACGAGCAGTACTTC. This sequence encodes CASRDRPYEQYF.

This clonotype was seen only a few times. The gene calls are TRBV12-3 or TRBV12-4 and TRBJ2-3; 9 bases are shared with TRBD1. V lost 6 bases, J lost 5 bases, and 9 bases stayed unmatched. The CDR3 consists of 15 residues. Written as DNA, the CDR3 is TGTGCCAGCAGCCCAGGACAGGGGACCAGAGATACGCAGTATTTT. Protein: CASSPGQGTRDTQYF.

The chain couples TRBV6-4 to TRBJ2-3; 8 nucleotides agree with TRBD2. Germline lookup yields CDR1 MRHNA and CDR2 SNTAGT. V shed 4 bases, J shed 4 bases, and the junction held 4 bases outside the gene matches. This CDR3 is built from 14 residues. DNA for the CDR3: TGTGCCAGCAGTGGACGGGGGGGGGCAGATACGCAGTATTTT. This sequence encodes CASSGRGGADTQYF.